The 15 T cell receptor beta chains below all came from one sample that was sequenced in a study of T cells expressing NK-cell markers. TCRdb reprocessed the 5' RACE reads, with one entry per CDR3 protein and no DNA. The table counts about 260,000 distinct CDR3 sequences; around 4.2% lies in the top ten. The specimen was blood T cells: a sorted CD56 or NKG2C T cell subset, CD4+ or CD8+ T cells, or bulk PBMC T cells (not recorded which). These TCRs come from a woman aged 18 to 75 in good health.

V usage is TRBV7-2 and J usage is TRBJ1-2. The germline CDR1 and CDR2 sequences are SGHTA and FQGNSA. CDR3 length: 11 amino acids. CDR3 sequence: CASSVLGGYTF.

The chain couples TRBV7-7 to TRBJ2-1; TCRdb's assignment of TRBD2 cannot be checked, as there is no DNA. The CDR3 spans 13 residues. Germline CDR1 reads SSHAT; CDR2 reads FNYEAQ (reference sequence). Here the CDR3 reads CASSLIAGGEQFF.

The chain combines TRBV5-1 with TRBJ2-7; TCRdb picks TRBD2, but there is no DNA to check that call. CDR1 is SGHRS, CDR2 YFSETQ, per germline. The CDR3 is 17 amino acids. The CDR3 spells CASSPQHLAGVLYEQYF.

This chain's CDR3 is CSASVELGNTEAFF. The chain recombines TRBV20-1 with TRBJ1-1. CDR1 DFQATT and CDR2 SNEGSKA come from the germline V gene (reference sequence). This CDR3 has 14 residues.

The chain joins TRBV27 to TRBJ1-1; TCRdb lists TRBD1, though no DNA is available to test this call. CDR1 is MNHEY and CDR2 is SMNVEV in the germline V gene (reference sequence). CDR3 size: 15 residues. CDR3 sequence reads: CASSPATGRDTEAFF.

This rearrangement joins TRBV28 to TRBJ2-5; TCRdb outputs TRBD1, but without DNA this stays unchecked. The CDR3 has 14 residues. The germline V gene encodes CDR1 MDHEN and CDR2 SYDVKM. CDR3 protein: CASSTGPLGETQYF.

This rearrangement joins TRBV5-1 to TRBJ1-6. The CDR3 extends over 15 amino acids. The germline V gene encodes CDR1 SGHRS and CDR2 YFSETQ. This chain's CDR3 is CASSLGQPYNSPLHF. The variable domain in full, with the rest retrieved from reference TRBV5-1 and TRBJ1-6, is KAGVTQTPRYLIKTRGQQVTLSCSPISGHRSVSWYQQTPGQGLQFLFEYFSETQRNKGNFPGRFSGRQFSNSRSEMNVSTLELGDSALYLCASSLGQPYNSPLHFGNGTRLTVT.

V is TRBV27 and J is TRBJ2-3; TCRdb returns TRBD1, unconfirmable since there is no DNA. This CDR3 is built from 16 residues. Germline CDR1 and CDR2: MNHEY and SMNVEV (reference sequence). CDR3 protein: CASSLSTGVGTDTQYF.

The chain joins TRBV12-3 or TRBV12-4 to TRBJ1-1. CDR3 length: 12 amino acids. The CDR3 protein is CASSLMNTEAFF.

V gene TRBV3-1 combines with J gene TRBJ2-2; there is no DNA to check the TCRdb D call of TRBD2. This CDR3 comprises 18 residues. Germline V lookup: CDR1 LGHDT, CDR2 YNNKEL (reference sequence). The CDR3 is CASSHALAGSLNTGELFF.

The genes are TRBV12-5 and TRBJ2-5; TCRdb designates TRBD2, a call that cannot be tested without DNA. Germline V gives CDR1 LGHNT, CDR2 FRNRAP. The CDR3 totals 14 residues. The CDR3 protein is CASGQTLSGETQYF.

The chain has TRBV2 and TRBJ1-6. CDR1 is SNHLY and CDR2 is FYNNEI in the germline V gene. The CDR3 extends over 14 amino acids. The CDR3 protein is CASSGQSDNSPLHF.

The J gene is TRBJ2-1, the V gene TRBV20-1. The germline gives CDR1 DFQATT, CDR2 SNEGSKA (reference sequence). The CDR3 is 15 amino acids. This CDR3 reads CSARSMGYSYNEQFF.

The chain links TRBV18 to TRBJ2-1. Germline V lookup: CDR1 KGHSH, CDR2 LQKENI. This CDR3 has 17 amino acids. Here the CDR3 reads CASSPRGWLAENNEQFF.

The chain links TRBV20-1 to TRBJ1-6. The CDR3 is made up of 16 amino acids. CDR1 and CDR2 from the germline V gene are DFQATT and SNEGSKA (reference sequence). This CDR3 reads CSARDSGGNDNSPLHF.